The TCR beta chain described here comes from a study of T cell responses to AZD1222 COVID-19 vaccine. Study findings and constraints: Spike-specific TCR breadth and depth grew following two AZD1222 doses. Clonal diversity may have been underestimated in mostly white British donors. Researchers report vaccine-associated CD4 TCRs spanning spike, with dominance at 160-218 and 743-854.

Produced via immunoSEQ multiplex PCR; TCRdb's table is partial and in-frame only. The sample consists of 90,000 to 150,000 clones, approximately 90% of them appearing once. In the case of this clone: Its antigen remains unknown.

This CDR3 has 16 amino acids. Germline CDR1 SGHRS, CDR2 YFSETQ. V was trimmed by 5 bases and J by 0 bases, leaving 17 bases between them. Sequenced here: peripheral blood, sampled 28 days after the second AZD1222 dose. The TCR sequence derives from an adult who received the AZD1222 COVID-19 vaccine. The J gene is TRBJ1-1, the V gene TRBV5-1; D remains unclear. The CDR3 here is CASSQSPTRMNTEAFF. CDR3 coding DNA: TGCGCCAGCAGTCAGAGTCCGACACGTATGAACACTGAAGCTTTCTTT. The full variable domain, completed using reference TRBV5-1 and TRBJ1-1, is KAGVTQTPRYLIKTRGQQVTLSCSPISGHRSVSWYQQTPGQGLQFLFEYFSETQRNKGNFPGRFSGRQFSNSRSEMNVSTLELGDSALYLCASSQSPTRMNTEAFFGQGTRLTVV.